This T cell receptor beta chain emerged from a study of blood T cells in healthy people across ages. This clonotype appeared a few times. The antigen is not known. The second PCR ran about 6 to 11 cycles with a sample-barcoded 5' primer and J-beta primers. Every single cDNA molecule received a tag from a template-switch adaptor with 12 random nucleotides. Each CDR3 protein is one row after TCRdb ran MiXCR on the 5' RACE reads. The repertoire holds roughly 1,300,000 distinct CDR3 sequences, with almost 60% as singletons. Sample donors were healthy Caucasian individuals that came from Russia, aged roughly 6 to 100. The study, taken as a whole, reports: Fewer expanded clones and more diversity marked long-lived versus aged donors. Because donor CMV status was unknown, expanded clonotype changes were possibly confounded.

The germline CDR1 and CDR2 sequences are MNHEY and SVGAGI. Trimming removed 7 bases from V and 4 bases from J, with 10 bases in between. The CDR3 has 13 amino acids. The sequencing input was blood. The V gene is TRBV6-5, the J gene TRBJ2-2; no firm D call. This sequence was found in a man aged 18 to 30 in good health. The CDR3 DNA is TGTGCCAGCAATATAAAGTCCACCGGGGAGCTGTTTTTT. It codes for CASNIKSTGELFF.